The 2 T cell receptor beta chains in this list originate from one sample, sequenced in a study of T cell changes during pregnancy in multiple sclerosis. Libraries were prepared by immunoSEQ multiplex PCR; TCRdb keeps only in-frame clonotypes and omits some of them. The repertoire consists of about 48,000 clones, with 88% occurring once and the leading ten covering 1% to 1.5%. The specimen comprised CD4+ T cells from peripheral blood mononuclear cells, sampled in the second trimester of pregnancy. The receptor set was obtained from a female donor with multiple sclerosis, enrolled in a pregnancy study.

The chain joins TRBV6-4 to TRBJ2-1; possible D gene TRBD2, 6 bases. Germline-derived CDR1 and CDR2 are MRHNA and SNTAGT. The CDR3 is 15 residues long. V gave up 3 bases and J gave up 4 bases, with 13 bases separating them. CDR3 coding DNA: TGTGCCAGCAGTGAGGGTCGCGGGAATTACAATGAGCAGTTCTTC. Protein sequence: CASSEGRGNYNEQFF.

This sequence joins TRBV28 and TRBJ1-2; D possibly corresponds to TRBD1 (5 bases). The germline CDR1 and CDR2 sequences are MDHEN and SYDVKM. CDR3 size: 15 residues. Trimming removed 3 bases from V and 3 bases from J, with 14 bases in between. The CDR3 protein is CASSLGQPTDYGYTF. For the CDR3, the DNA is TGTGCCAGCAGTTTGGGGCAGCCGACAGACTATGGCTACACCTTC.